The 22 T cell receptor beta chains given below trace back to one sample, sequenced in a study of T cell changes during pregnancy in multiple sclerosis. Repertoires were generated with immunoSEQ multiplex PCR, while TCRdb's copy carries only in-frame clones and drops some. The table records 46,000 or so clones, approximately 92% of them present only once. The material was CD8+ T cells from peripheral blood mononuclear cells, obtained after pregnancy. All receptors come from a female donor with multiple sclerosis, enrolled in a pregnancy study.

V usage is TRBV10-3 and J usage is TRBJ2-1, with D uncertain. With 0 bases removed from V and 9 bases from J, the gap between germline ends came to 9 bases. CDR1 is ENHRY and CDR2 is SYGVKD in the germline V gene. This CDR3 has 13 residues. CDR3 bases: TGTGCCATCAGTGAGTCCGCGTTAATTGAGCAGTTCTTC. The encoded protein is CAISESALIEQFF.

The CDR3 protein is CASSSGAWGAEAFF. CDR3 DNA sequence: TGTGCCAGCAGTTCCGGGGCCTGGGGGGCTGAAGCTTTCTTT. The chain employs TRBV27 and TRBJ1-1; D is possibly TRBD1 (5 bases). Trimming took off 4 bases at V and 6 bases at J, with 15 bases between the two ends. The CDR3 sequence is 14 residues long. The germline gives CDR1 MNHEY, CDR2 SMNVEV (reference sequence).

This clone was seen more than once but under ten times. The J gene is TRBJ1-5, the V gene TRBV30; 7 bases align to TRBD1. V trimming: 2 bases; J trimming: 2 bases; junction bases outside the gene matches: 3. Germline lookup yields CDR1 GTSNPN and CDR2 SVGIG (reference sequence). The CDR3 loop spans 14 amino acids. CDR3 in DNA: TGTGCCTGGAGTACAGGGGTGGGCAATCAGCCCCAGCATTTT. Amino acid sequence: CAWSTGVGNQPQHF.

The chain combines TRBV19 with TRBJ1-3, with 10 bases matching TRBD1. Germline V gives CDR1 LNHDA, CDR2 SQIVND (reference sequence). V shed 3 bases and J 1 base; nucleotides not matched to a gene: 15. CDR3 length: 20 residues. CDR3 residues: CASSITLNRDRGFSGNTIYF. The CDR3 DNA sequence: TGTGCCAGTAGTATTACCCTGAACCGGGACAGGGGTTTTTCTGGAAACACCATATATTTT.

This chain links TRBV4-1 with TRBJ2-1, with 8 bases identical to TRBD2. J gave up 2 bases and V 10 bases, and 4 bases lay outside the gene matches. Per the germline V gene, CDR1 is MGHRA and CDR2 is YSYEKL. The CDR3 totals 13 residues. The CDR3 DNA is TGCGCCACCGGGGGGGTTCCCTACAATGAGCAGTTCTTC. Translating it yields CATGGVPYNEQFF.

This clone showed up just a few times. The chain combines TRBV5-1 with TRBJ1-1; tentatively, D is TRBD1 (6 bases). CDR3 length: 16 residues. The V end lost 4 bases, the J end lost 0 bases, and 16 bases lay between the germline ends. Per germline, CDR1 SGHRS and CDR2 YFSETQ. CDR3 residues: CASSLQTTGMNTEAFF. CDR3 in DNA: TGCGCCAGCAGCCTCCAGACAACAGGGATGAACACTGAAGCTTTCTTT.

CDR3: CASSSFSGNTIYF. The CDR3 nucleotides are TGTGCCAGCAGCTCCTTCTCTGGAAACACCATATATTTT. This chain joins TRBV13 and TRBJ1-3; no clear D gene. The V end lost 4 bases, the J end lost 0 bases, and 4 bases lay between the germline ends. The CDR3 runs 13 residues. Germline CDR1 and CDR2: PRHDT and FYEKMQ (reference sequence). The full variable domain, its missing parts supplied by reference TRBV13 and TRBJ1-3, is AAGVIQSPRHLIKEKRETATLKCYPIPRHDTVYWYQQGPGQDPQFLISFYEKMQSDKGSIPDRFSAQQFSDYHSELNMSSLELGDSALYFCASSSFSGNTIYFGEGSWLTVV.

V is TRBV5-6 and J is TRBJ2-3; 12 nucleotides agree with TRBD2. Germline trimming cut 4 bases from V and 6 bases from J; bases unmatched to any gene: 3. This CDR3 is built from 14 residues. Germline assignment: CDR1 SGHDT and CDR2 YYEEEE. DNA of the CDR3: TGTGCCAGCAGCCTAGCGGGGGGGCTGGATACGCAGTATTTT. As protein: CASSLAGGLDTQYF. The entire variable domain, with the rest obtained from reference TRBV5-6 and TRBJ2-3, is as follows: DAGVTQSPTHLIKTRGQQVTLRCSPKSGHDTVSWYQQALGQGPQFIFQYYEEEERQRGNFPDRFSGHQFPNYSSELNVNALLLGDSALYLCASSLAGGLDTQYFGPGTRLTVL.

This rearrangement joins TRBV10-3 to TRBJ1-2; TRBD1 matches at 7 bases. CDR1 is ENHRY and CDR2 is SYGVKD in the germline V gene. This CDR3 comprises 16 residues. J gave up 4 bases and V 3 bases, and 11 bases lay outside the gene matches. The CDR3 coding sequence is TGTGCCATCAGTGATCCCGGACAGGCGCCCATCTATGGCTACACCTTC. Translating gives CAISDPGQAPIYGYTF.

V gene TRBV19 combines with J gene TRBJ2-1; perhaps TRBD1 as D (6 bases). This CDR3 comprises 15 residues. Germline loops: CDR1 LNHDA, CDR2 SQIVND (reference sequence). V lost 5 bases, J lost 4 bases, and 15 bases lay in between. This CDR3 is CASSPRGDGYNEQFF. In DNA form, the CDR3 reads TGTGCCAGTAGTCCCAGGGGAGATGGTTACAATGAGCAGTTCTTC.

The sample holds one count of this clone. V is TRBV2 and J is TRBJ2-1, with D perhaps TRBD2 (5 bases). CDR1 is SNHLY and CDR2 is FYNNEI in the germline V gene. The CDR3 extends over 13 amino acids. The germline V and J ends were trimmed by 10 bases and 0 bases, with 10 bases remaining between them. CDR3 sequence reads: CATRDLSYNEQFF. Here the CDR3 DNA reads TGTGCCACCCGGGATCTCTCCTACAATGAGCAGTTCTTC.

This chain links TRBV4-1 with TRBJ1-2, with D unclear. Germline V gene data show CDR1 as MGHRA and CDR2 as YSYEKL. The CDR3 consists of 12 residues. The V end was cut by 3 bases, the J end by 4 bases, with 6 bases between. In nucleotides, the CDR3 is TGCGCCAGCAGCCAGGAGGCCTATGGCTACACCTTC. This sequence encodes CASSQEAYGYTF.

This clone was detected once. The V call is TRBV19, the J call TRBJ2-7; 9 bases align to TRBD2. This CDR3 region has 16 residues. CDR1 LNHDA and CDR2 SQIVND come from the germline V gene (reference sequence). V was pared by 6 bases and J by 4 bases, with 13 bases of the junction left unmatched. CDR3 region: CASRTSGDGPEYEQYF. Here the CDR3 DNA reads TGTGCCAGTAGGACTAGCGGTGATGGACCTGAATACGAGCAGTACTTC.

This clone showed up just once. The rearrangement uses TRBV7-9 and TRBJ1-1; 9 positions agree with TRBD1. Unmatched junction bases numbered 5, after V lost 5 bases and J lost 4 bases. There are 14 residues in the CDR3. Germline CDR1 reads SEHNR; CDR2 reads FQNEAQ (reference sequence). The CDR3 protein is CASSRQGGGTEAFF. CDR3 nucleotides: TGTGCCAGCAGCCGACAGGGGGGTGGCACTGAAGCTTTCTTT.

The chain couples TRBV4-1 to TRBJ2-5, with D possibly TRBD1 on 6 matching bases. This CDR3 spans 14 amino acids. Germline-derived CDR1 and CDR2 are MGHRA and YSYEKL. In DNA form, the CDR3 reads TGCGCTTCGAGCGAGCACAGGGATGGAGAGACCCAGTACTTC. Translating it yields CASSEHRDGETQYF.

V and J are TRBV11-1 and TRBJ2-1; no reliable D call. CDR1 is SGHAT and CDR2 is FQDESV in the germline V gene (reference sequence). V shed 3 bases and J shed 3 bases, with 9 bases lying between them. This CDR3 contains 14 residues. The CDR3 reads CASSFEGGYNEQFF. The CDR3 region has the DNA TGTGCCAGCAGCTTTGAAGGCGGCTACAATGAGCAGTTCTTC.

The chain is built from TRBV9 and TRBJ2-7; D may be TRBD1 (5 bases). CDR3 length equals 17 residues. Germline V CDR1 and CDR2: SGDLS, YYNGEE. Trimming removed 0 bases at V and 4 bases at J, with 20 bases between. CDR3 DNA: TGTGCCAGCAGCGTAGCTCCGACTCAAGTAGGGGAATACGAGCAGTACTTC. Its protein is CASSVAPTQVGEYEQYF.

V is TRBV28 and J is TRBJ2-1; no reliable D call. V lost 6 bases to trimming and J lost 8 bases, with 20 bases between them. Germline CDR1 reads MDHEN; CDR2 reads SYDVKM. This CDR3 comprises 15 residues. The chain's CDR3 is CASRMTRNHVDEQFF. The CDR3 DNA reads TGTGCCAGCAGGATGACTCGAAATCACGTCGATGAGCAGTTCTTC.

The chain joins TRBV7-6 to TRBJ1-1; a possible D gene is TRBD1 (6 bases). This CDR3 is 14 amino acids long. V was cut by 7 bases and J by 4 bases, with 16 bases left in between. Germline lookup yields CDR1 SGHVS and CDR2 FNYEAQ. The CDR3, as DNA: TGTGCCAGCACCCAACGTAGGGGGGGCACTGAAGCTTTCTTT. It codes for CASTQRRGGTEAFF.

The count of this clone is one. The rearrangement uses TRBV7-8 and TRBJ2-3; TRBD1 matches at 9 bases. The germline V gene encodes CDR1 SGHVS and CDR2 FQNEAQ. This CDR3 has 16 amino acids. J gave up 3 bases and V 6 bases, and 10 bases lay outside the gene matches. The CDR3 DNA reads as TGTGCCAGCAGGACCAGGGGACAGGGCCTAACAGATACGCAGTATTTT. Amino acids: CASRTRGQGLTDTQYF. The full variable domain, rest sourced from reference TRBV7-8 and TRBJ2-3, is GAGVSQSPRYKVAKRGQDVALRCDPISGHVSLFWYQQALGQGPEFLTYFQNEAQLDKSGLPSDRFFAERPEGSVSTLKIQRTQQEDSAVYLCASRTRGQGLTDTQYFGPGTRLTVL.

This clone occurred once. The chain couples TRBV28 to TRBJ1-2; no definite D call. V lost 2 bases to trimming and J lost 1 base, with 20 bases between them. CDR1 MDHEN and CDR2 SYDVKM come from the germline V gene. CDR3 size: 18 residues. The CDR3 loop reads CASSLSEGHNLFNYGYTF. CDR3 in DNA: TGTGCCAGCAGTTTAAGCGAGGGCCACAATTTATTTAACTATGGCTACACCTTC.

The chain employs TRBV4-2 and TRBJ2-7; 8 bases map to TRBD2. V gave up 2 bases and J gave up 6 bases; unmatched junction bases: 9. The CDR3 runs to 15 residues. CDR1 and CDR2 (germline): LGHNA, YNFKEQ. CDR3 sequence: CASSQRAGGIGEQYF. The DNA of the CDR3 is TGTGCCAGCAGCCAACGTGCGGGGGGAATAGGCGAGCAGTACTTC.